This T cell receptor beta chain emerged from a study of post-analysis software for immune sequencing data. Study overall: Some patients lacked subtype; others had relapsing-remitting, secondary progressive or progressive-relapsing disease. Study-level points and caveats: The study found TRBV5-6, TRBV5-1 and TRBV20-1 among a few TRBV segments more frequent in patients than controls. Versus controls, multiple sclerosis patients showed significantly lower diversity (normalized Chao1).

Unique molecular identifiers were present in the TCR beta cDNA libraries. cDNA molecules numbering about 470,000 came from about 0.94 to 9.7 million T cells. From the PCR reads, TCRdb called clonotypes with MiXCR, one entry per CDR3 protein. The table records roughly 870,000 distinct CDR3 sequences, approximately 53% of them present only once. This clonotype was seen only once. Its specificity is unknown. Looked up from germline, CDR1 is SGDLS and CDR2 is YYNGEE. V lost 0 bases, J lost 0 bases, and 10 bases lay in between. CDR3 length: 16 amino acids. The TCR comes from a girl between 5 and 17 years old with multiple sclerosis. The sequenced sample consisted of blood. V and J are TRBV9 and TRBJ2-1, with a weak D call TRBD1 (5 bases). The CDR3 sequence is CASSVVADSSYNEQFF. The CDR3 coding sequence is TGTGCCAGCAGCGTAGTTGCAGACAGCTCCTACAATGAGCAGTTCTTC.